These T cell receptor beta chains were read from a single sample in a study of blood T cells in healthy people across ages. In TCRdb, the 5' RACE reads were re-called with MiXCR into one record per CDR3 protein. Of under 1 million distinct CDR3 sequences in the sample, approximately 44% were seen once. Specimen: blood. Receptors were obtained from a man in his 60s in good health. The CDR3 runs from the conserved cysteine through the conserved F or W. The D gene is left open where the match is weak. Only some rows state a clone size, as once, few, many or a class for expanded clones.

few,TRBJ2-1,TRBV6-5,-,TGTGCCAGCAGCCCCGGCAAAACTTGGAATGAGCAGTTCTTC,CASSPGKTWNEQFF
few,TRBJ1-2,TRBV10-3,TRBD1,TGTGCCATCAGTGAGTCCCGGCAGGGGGATGGCTACACCTTC,CAISESRQGDGYTF
-,TRBJ2-5,TRBV4-3,-,TGCGCCAGCAGCCAAGATCCGGTCCTTAGGGAGACCCAGTACTTC,CASSQDPVLRETQYF
-,TRBJ2-7,TRBV20-1,TRBD1,TGCAGTGCTAGGGCTGACAGGGGGATTTACGAGCAGTACTTC,CSARADRGIYEQYF
-,TRBJ2-7,TRBV7-2,-,TGTGCCAGCAGCCCACCGGCCTACGAGCAGTACTTC,CASSPPAYEQYF
few,TRBJ1-2,TRBV7-9,TRBD1,TGTGCCAGCAGCTTAGGAGGGGGCGCATCGAACTATGGCTACACCTTC,CASSLGGGASNYGYTF
few,TRBJ1-2,TRBV27,TRBD1,TGTGCCAGCAGTCCATTTAAGGGACAGAACTATGGCTACACCTTC,CASSPFKGQNYGYTF
-,TRBJ1-2,TRBV29-1,-,TGCAGCGCCGGGATGGGGGTAGGCTATGGCTACACCTTC,CSAGMGVGYGYTF
-,TRBJ1-2,TRBV14,-,TGTGCCAGCAGCCAGCCCCTGGGGGGCTACACCTTC,CASSQPLGGYTF
few,TRBJ2-1,TRBV6-2/TRBV6-3,-,TGTGCCAGCAGTTACTCAACTCCCCCTGAGCAGTTCTTC,CASSYSTPPEQFF
many,TRBJ2-5,TRBV20-1,-,TGCAGTGCTATGTCATGGACCCAGTACTTC,CSAMSWTQYF
-,TRBJ2-2,TRBV6-2/TRBV6-3,-,TGTGCCAGCAGTAAGCGGACAGAGAACACCGGGGAGCTGTTTTTT,CASSKRTENTGELFF
-,TRBJ2-5,TRBV2,-,TGTGCCAGCAGTGATGCTTTGTCGGATCAAGAGACCCAGTACTTC,CASSDALSDQETQYF
-,TRBJ1-1,TRBV14,-,TGTGTCAGCAGCCAGGGGCTGAACACTGAAGCTTTCTTT,CVSSQGLNTEAFF
-,TRBJ1-4,TRBV7-9,-,TGTGCCAGCAGCTTAGCCGTGGACAGCAATGAAAAACTGTTTTTT,CASSLAVDSNEKLFF
-,TRBJ1-1,TRBV4-3,-,TGCGCCAGCAGCCATGATCTAGGGGTAGGAACTGAAGCTTTCTTT,CASSHDLGVGTEAFF
-,TRBJ2-3,TRBV6-2/TRBV6-3,TRBD1,TGTGCCAGCACCACAGACAGGGGAGCATCCAAAATGGATACGCAGTATTTT,CASTTDRGASKMDTQYF
-,TRBJ2-3,TRBV5-1,TRBD1,TGCGCCGGCACCCCGGGACAGGTGGGGGATACGCAGTATTTT,CAGTPGQVGDTQYF
-,TRBJ2-7,TRBV20-1,TRBD1,TGCAGTGCCCCGCCCGCAGGGGGACAGGGGTCCTACAATGAGCAGTACTTC,CSAPPAGGQGSYNEQYF
-,TRBJ1-2,TRBV15,-,TGTGCCACCAGCAGAGAAGGGTACGGACAGCCTTTTAACTATGGCTACACCTTC,CATSREGYGQPFNYGYTF
many,TRBJ2-6,TRBV5-1,TRBD2,TGCGCCAGCAGCCTCGGACCACAAGGCGGGGGTTCTGGGGCCAACGTCCTGACTTTC,CASSLGPQGGGSGANVLTF
-,TRBJ1-1,TRBV3-1,-,TGTGCCAGCAGCGTAACCTACTCCGCTGAAGCTTTCTTT,CASSVTYSAEAFF
once,TRBJ2-2,TRBV7-9,TRBD2,TGTGCCAGCAGTTACGACAGCGGGGCCAAATATGGCGGGGAGCTGTTTTTT,CASSYDSGAKYGGELFF
few,TRBJ1-2,TRBV5-1,-,TGCGCCAGCAGACCATCCTATCGACAGACTGGCGGCTACACCTTC,CASRPSYRQTGGYTF
-,TRBJ1-2,TRBV6-2/TRBV6-3,-,TGTGCCAGCAGCAGGGGCGATGGCTACACCTTC,CASSRGDGYTF
few,TRBJ2-5,TRBV5-1,-,TGCGCCAGCAGCTTGGCCCCCTACCGGGGAGGACAAGAGACCCAGTACTTC,CASSLAPYRGGQETQYF
-,TRBJ1-5,TRBV28,TRBD1,TGTGCCAGCAACTCATTCAGGGGGCTAAAGCAGCCCCAGCATTTT,CASNSFRGLKQPQHF
-,TRBJ2-3,TRBV6-6,-,TGTGCCAGCAGTCCTAAGTCAGATACGCAGTATTTT,CASSPKSDTQYF
-,TRBJ2-1,TRBV20-1,-,TGCAGTGGGCTAGGTGGGAATGAGCAGTTCTTC,CSGLGGNEQFF
few,TRBJ2-1,TRBV2,TRBD1,TGTGCCAGCAGTGAAAGGAACACAGGGGTTAATGAGCAGTTCTTC,CASSERNTGVNEQFF
few,TRBJ2-1,TRBV7-2,TRBD2,TGTGCCAGCAGAAAAATGCGCGGGGGGGCAGACAATGAGCAGTTCTTC,CASRKMRGGADNEQFF
-,TRBJ2-3,TRBV20-1,TRBD2,TGCAGTGCTAGAACAGCGGGGACAGATACGCAGTATTTT,CSARTAGTDTQYF
-,TRBJ1-2,TRBV12-3/TRBV12-4,TRBD1,TGTGCCAGCAGTTTAGCGGCGACGGCAGGGGGCCGGTATGGCTACACCTTC,CASSLAATAGGRYGYTF
-,TRBJ2-3,TRBV27,TRBD2,TGTGCCAGCAGCTCCGGGACTAGAGTAGATACGCAGTATTTT,CASSSGTRVDTQYF
-,TRBJ1-1,TRBV4-3,TRBD1,TGCGCCAGCAGCCAAGATGGGACAGGGGGCATTGAAGCTTTCTTT,CASSQDGTGGIEAFF
few,TRBJ1-6,TRBV4-3,-,TGCGCCAGCAGCCAAGATCAGGGGTTGGATTCACCCCTCCACTTT,CASSQDQGLDSPLHF
few,TRBJ2-3,TRBV20-1,TRBD1,TGCAGTGCTAGAGACTTTCGACTGGGGACAGGAGTTTTCACAGATACGCAGTATTTT,CSARDFRLGTGVFTDTQYF
few,TRBJ2-7,TRBV11-2,-,TGTGCCAGCAGCCAAGGGACCTCCAGCTCCTACGAGCAGTACTTC,CASSQGTSSSYEQYF
few,TRBJ2-1,TRBV7-2,-,TGTGCCAGCACCCGGCGCTATGGCAACAATGAGCAGTTCTTC,CASTRRYGNNEQFF
few,TRBJ2-7,TRBV16,TRBD1,TGTGCCAGCAGCCAATCCGGGACAGCATCCTACGAGCAGTACTTC,CASSQSGTASYEQYF
few,TRBJ1-6,TRBV30,TRBD1,TGTGCCTGGACGCGAAGGGACAGGGGAATGTCGCGCTATAATTCACCCCTCCACTTT,CAWTRRDRGMSRYNSPLHF